Listed below are T cell receptor beta chains from one sample, sequenced in a study of blood T cell repertoires in COVID-19. The protocol was immunoSEQ multiplex PCR, while the TCRdb copy is restricted to in-frame clones and leaves out a portion. The table shows 80,000 to 95,000 clones, with around four fifths occurring only once. The sample comprised peripheral blood. The receptors were gathered from a woman of 80 years or more with active or convalescent COVID-19. CDR3s include the opening cysteine and the closing phenylalanine or tryptophan. D genes are given only for firm matches. Not every row has a clone size; where given, it reads once, few, many or a size class.

size: many; V: TRBV7-2; J: TRBJ1-2; D: -; CDR3: CASSLLAGGGPGYGYTF; DNA: TGTGCCAGCAGCTTATTGGCCGGGGGGGGGCCCGGCTATGGCTACACCTTC
size: -; V: TRBV7-2; J: TRBJ1-1; D: -; CDR3: CASSLVSAGSTEAFF; DNA: TGTGCCAGCAGCTTAGTCTCGGCGGGGAGCACTGAAGCTTTCTTT
size: -; V: TRBV28; J: TRBJ2-3; D: TRBD2; CDR3: CASSSSGGAIDTQYF; DNA: TGTGCCAGCAGTTCTAGCGGGGGGGCAATAGATACGCAGTATTTT
size: -; V: TRBV5-5; J: TRBJ2-7; D: -; CDR3: CASSFSGESSYEQYF; DNA: TGTGCCAGCAGCTTTAGCGGTGAGAGCTCCTACGAGCAGTACTTC
size: -; V: TRBV2; J: TRBJ1-5; D: -; CDR3: CASSENQPQHF; DNA: TGTGCCAGCAGCGAGAATCAGCCCCAGCATTTT
size: -; V: TRBV19; J: TRBJ1-2; D: -; CDR3: CASSMGRQMYGYTF; DNA: TGTGCCAGTAGTATGGGAAGACAGATGTATGGCTACACCTTC
size: -; V: TRBV5-1; J: TRBJ2-2; D: -; CDR3: CASSILGGPLGELFF; DNA: TGCGCCAGCAGCATCCTCGGAGGGCCGCTGGGGGAGCTGTTTTTT
size: -; V: TRBV9; J: TRBJ1-1; D: TRBD1; CDR3: CASSRTGQIMNTEAFF; DNA: TGTGCCAGCAGTCGCACGGGACAGATCATGAACACTGAAGCTTTCTTT
size: -; V: TRBV19; J: TRBJ1-1; D: TRBD1; CDR3: CASKGQPMNTEAFF; DNA: TGTGCCAGTAAGGGACAGCCTATGAACACTGAAGCTTTCTTT
size: -; V: TRBV3-1/TRBV3-2; J: TRBJ1-1; D: -; CDR3: CASSLRQMNTEAFF; DNA: TGTGCCAGCAGCCTCAGACAGATGAACACTGAAGCTTTCTTT
size: -; V: TRBV28; J: TRBJ2-7; D: TRBD1; CDR3: CASSLIQGAYEQYF; DNA: TGTGCCAGCAGTTTGATCCAGGGGGCGTACGAGCAGTACTTC
size: -; V: TRBV28; J: TRBJ1-2; D: TRBD1; CDR3: CASRSGTGAPPYYGYTF; DNA: TGTGCCAGCAGATCCGGGACAGGGGCTCCTCCCTACTATGGCTACACCTTC
size: -; V: TRBV15; J: TRBJ2-7; D: -; CDR3: CATSRDSSYEQYF; DNA: TGTGCCACCAGCAGAGATAGCTCCTACGAGCAGTACTTC
size: -; V: TRBV5-6; J: TRBJ2-7; D: TRBD1; CDR3: CASSPAGRGFYEQYF; DNA: TGTGCCAGCAGCCCTGCAGGCAGGGGGTTTTACGAGCAGTACTTC
size: -; V: TRBV9; J: TRBJ2-2; D: -; CDR3: CASSVAERSTGELFF; DNA: TGTGCCAGCAGCGTAGCAGAGAGGAGCACCGGGGAGCTGTTTTTT
size: -; V: TRBV9; J: TRBJ1-1; D: -; CDR3: CASSVVTGNTEAFF; DNA: TGTGCCAGCAGCGTAGTTACAGGCAACACTGAAGCTTTCTTT
size: few; V: TRBV14; J: TRBJ1-4; D: -; CDR3: CASSPGVTNEKLFF; DNA: TGTGCCAGCAGCCCCGGGGTTACTAATGAAAAACTGTTTTTT
size: many; V: TRBV6-2/TRBV6-3; J: TRBJ2-7; D: -; CDR3: CASSYGRDGGSSYEQYF; DNA: TGTGCCAGCAGTTACGGCAGGGATGGGGGGAGCTCCTACGAGCAGTACTTC
size: few; V: TRBV3-1/TRBV3-2; J: TRBJ1-6; D: -; CDR3: CASSQGAAYNSPLHF; DNA: TGTGCCAGCAGCCAGGGGGCGGCCTATAATTCACCCCTCCACTTT
size: -; V: TRBV6-5; J: TRBJ1-2; D: -; CDR3: CASTLTVGFYGYTF; DNA: TGTGCCAGCACCTTGACGGTGGGCTTCTATGGCTACACCTTC
size: -; V: TRBV7-2; J: TRBJ2-5; D: TRBD2; CDR3: CASSLALAEGVETQYF; DNA: TGTGCCAGCAGCTTAGCACTAGCGGAGGGGGTAGAGACCCAGTACTTC
size: -; V: TRBV29-1; J: TRBJ2-7; D: TRBD2; CDR3: CSVGRGGSNEQYF; DNA: TGCAGCGTTGGAAGGGGAGGGTCCAACGAGCAGTACTTC
size: few; V: TRBV18; J: TRBJ1-4; D: -; CDR3: CASSPAGYLEKLFF; DNA: TGTGCCAGCTCACCAGCAGGGTACCTCGAAAAACTGTTTTTT
size: -; V: TRBV24-1; J: TRBJ1-2; D: -; CDR3: CATSDPAGGYTF; DNA: TGTGCCACCAGTGACCCGGCCGGGGGCTACACCTTC
size: -; V: TRBV19; J: TRBJ1-3; D: -; CDR3: CASSIVSGNTIYF; DNA: TGTGCCAGTAGTATCGTCTCTGGAAACACCATATATTTT
size: -; V: TRBV7-9; J: TRBJ1-3; D: -; CDR3: CASSLGGSAGNTIYF; DNA: TGTGCCAGCAGCTTAGGAGGGTCAGCTGGAAACACCATATATTTT
size: once; V: TRBV5-1; J: TRBJ2-5; D: TRBD2; CDR3: CASSLFSGGGETQYF; DNA: TGCGCCAGCAGCTTGTTTAGCGGGGGTGGGGAGACCCAGTACTTC
size: -; V: TRBV5-1; J: TRBJ1-1; D: -; CDR3: CASSLSGGGTEAFF; DNA: TGCGCCAGCAGCTTAAGCGGAGGAGGCACTGAAGCTTTCTTT
size: once; V: TRBV9; J: TRBJ1-6; D: -; CDR3: CASSVATGSNSPLHF; DNA: TGTGCCAGCAGCGTAGCTACAGGGTCTAATTCACCCCTCCACTTT
size: -; V: TRBV18; J: TRBJ1-4; D: -; CDR3: CASSTGSEKLFF; DNA: TGTGCCAGCTCAACGGGAAGCGAAAAACTGTTTTTT
size: -; V: TRBV5-6; J: TRBJ1-3; D: -; CDR3: CASSRGEASGNTIYF; DNA: TGTGCCAGCAGCCGGGGGGAGGCCTCTGGAAACACCATATATTTT
size: -; V: TRBV5-1; J: TRBJ2-5; D: TRBD1; CDR3: CASSLGSTGGQETQYF; DNA: TGCGCCAGCAGCTTAGGTTCTACAGGGGGGCAAGAGACCCAGTACTTC
size: -; V: TRBV5-1; J: TRBJ1-6; D: TRBD1; CDR3: CASSSARGQGNNSPLHF; DNA: TGCGCCAGCAGCTCAGCCCGAGGACAGGGTAATAATTCACCCCTCCACTTT
size: -; V: TRBV5-6; J: TRBJ2-5; D: TRBD2; CDR3: CASSYRLAGGETQYF; DNA: TGTGCCAGCAGCTACCGACTAGCGGGTGGGGAGACCCAGTACTTC
size: -; V: TRBV28; J: TRBJ2-3; D: TRBD2; CDR3: CASRPGGLADTQYF; DNA: TGTGCCAGCAGACCGGGGGGGCTCGCAGATACGCAGTATTTT
size: -; V: TRBV19; J: TRBJ2-1; D: -; CDR3: CASIRRSPRSSYNEQFF; DNA: TGTGCCAGTATCCGGCGAAGCCCGAGGAGCTCCTACAATGAGCAGTTCTTC
size: -; V: TRBV19; J: TRBJ2-5; D: -; CDR3: CASSIPGRGGQETQYF; DNA: TGTGCCAGTAGTATCCCGGGTAGGGGAGGCCAAGAGACCCAGTACTTC